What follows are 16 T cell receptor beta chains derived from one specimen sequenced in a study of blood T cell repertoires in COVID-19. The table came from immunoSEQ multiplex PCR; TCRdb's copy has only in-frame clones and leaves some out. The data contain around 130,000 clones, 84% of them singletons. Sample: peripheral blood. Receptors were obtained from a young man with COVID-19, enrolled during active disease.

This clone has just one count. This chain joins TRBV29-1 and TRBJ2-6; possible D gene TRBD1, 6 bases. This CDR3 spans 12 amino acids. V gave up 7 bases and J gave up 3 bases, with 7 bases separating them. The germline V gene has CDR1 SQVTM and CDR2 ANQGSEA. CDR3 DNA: TGCAGCGCAGGGGTTGGGGCCAACGTCCTGACTTTC. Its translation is CSAGVGANVLTF. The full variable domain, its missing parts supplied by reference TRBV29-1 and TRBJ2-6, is SAVISQKPSRDICQRGTSLTIQCQVDSQVTMMFWYRQQPGQSLTLIATANQGSEATYESGFVIDKFPISRPNLTFSTLTVSNMSPEDSSIYLCSAGVGANVLTFGAGSRLTVL.

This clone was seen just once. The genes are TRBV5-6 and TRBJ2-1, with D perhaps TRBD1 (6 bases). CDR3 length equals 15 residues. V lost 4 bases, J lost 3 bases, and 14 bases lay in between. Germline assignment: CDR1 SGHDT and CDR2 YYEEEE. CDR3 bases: TGTGCCAGCAGCGACTCTAGGGGGATCTACAATGAGCAGTTCTTC. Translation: CASSDSRGIYNEQFF.

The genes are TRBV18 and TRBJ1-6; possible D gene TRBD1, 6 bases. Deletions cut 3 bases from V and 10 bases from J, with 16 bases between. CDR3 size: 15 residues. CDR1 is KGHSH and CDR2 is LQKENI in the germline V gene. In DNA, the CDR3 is TGTGCCAGCTCACCCCCGGACAGCCTCCAATCACCCCTCCACTTT. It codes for CASSPPDSLQSPLHF.

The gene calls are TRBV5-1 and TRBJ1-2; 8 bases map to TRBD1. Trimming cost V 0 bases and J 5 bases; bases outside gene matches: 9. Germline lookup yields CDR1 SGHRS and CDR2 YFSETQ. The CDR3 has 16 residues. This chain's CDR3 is CASSLDGTGGSYGYTF. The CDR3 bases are TGCGCCAGCAGCTTGGATGGGACAGGCGGCTCTTATGGCTACACCTTC. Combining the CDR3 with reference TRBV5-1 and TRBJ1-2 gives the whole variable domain KAGVTQTPRYLIKTRGQQVTLSCSPISGHRSVSWYQQTPGQGLQFLFEYFSETQRNKGNFPGRFSGRQFSNSRSEMNVSTLELGDSALYLCASSLDGTGGSYGYTFGSGTRLTVV.

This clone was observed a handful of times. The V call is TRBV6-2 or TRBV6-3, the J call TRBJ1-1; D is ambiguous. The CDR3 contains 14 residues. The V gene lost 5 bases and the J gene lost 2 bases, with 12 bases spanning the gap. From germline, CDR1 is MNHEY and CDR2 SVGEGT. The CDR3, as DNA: TGTGCCAGCAGTCCCCTGACTACTAACACTGAAGCTTTCTTT. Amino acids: CASSPLTTNTEAFF.

CDR3 sequence (DNA): TGTGCCAGCAGTCCCGGACTAGCGGGAGTGTCCGAGCAGTTCTTC. It is translated as CASSPGLAGVSEQFF. The V and J genes are TRBV27 and TRBJ2-1; 13 bases are shared with TRBD2. The CDR3 is 15 residues long. Germline V gene data show CDR1 as MNHEY and CDR2 as SMNVEV (reference sequence). The trim removed 5 bases at V and 10 bases at J, leaving 8 bases unmatched.

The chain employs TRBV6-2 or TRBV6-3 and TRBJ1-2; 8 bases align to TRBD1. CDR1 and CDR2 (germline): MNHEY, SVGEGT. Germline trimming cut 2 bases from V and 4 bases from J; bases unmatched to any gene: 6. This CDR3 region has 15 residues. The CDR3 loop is CASSYGQGAVYGYTF. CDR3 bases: TGTGCCAGCAGTTACGGGCAGGGGGCCGTCTATGGCTACACCTTC.

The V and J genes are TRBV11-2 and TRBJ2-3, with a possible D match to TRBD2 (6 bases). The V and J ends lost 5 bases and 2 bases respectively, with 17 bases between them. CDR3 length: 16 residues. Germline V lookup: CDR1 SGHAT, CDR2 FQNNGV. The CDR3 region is CASSKNGGVITDTQYF. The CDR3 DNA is TGTGCCAGCAGCAAAAACGGCGGGGTAATCACAGATACGCAGTATTTT. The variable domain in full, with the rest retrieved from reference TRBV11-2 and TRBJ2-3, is EAGVAQSPRYKIIEKRQSVAFWCNPISGHATLYWYQQILGQGPKLLIQFQNNGVVDDSQLPKDRFSAERLKGVDSTLKIQPAKLEDSAVYLCASSKNGGVITDTQYFGPGTRLTVL.

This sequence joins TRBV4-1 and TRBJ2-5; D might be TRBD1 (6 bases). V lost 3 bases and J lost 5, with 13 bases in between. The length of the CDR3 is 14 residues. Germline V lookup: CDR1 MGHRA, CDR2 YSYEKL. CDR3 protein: CASSQTRGSETQYF. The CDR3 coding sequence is TGCGCCAGCAGCCAGACCAGGGGATCGGAGACCCAGTACTTC.

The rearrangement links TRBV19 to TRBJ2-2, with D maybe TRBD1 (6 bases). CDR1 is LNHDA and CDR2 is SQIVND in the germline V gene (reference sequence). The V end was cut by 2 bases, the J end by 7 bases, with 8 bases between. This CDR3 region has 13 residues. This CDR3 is CASSISQGGELFF. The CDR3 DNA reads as TGTGCCAGTAGTATATCACAGGGCGGGGAGCTGTTTTTT.

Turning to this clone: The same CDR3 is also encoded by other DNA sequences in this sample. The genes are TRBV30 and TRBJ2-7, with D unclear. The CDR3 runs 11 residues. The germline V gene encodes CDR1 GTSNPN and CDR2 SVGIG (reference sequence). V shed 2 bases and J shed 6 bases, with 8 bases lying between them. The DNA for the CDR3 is TGTGCCTGGAGTCGTCCCCGCGAGCAGTACTTC. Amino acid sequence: CAWSRPREQYF.

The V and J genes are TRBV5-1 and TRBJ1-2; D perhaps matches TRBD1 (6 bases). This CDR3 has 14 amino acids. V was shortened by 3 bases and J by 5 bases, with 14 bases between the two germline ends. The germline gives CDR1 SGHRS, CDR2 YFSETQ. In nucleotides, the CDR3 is TGCGCCAGCAGCTCCGAGGACAGCGTGTATGGCTACACCTTC. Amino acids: CASSSEDSVYGYTF.

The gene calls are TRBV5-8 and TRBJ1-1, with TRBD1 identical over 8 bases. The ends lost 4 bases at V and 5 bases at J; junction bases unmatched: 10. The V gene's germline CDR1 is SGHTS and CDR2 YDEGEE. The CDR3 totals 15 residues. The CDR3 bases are TGTGCCAGCAGCCCCGGACAGGGTGGGGGGACTGAAGCTTTCTTT. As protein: CASSPGQGGGTEAFF.

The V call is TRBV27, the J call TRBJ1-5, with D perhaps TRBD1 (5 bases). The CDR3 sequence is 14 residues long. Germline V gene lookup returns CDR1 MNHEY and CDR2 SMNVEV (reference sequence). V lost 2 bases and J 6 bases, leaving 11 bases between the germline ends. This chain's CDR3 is CASSLARDSQPQHF. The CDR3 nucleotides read TGTGCCAGCAGTTTAGCCAGGGATAGTCAGCCCCAGCATTTT.

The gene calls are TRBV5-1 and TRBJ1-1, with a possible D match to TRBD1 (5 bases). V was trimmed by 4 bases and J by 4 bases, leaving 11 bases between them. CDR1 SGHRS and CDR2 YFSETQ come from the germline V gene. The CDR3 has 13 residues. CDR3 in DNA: TGCGCCAGCAGCCTAGGGGCCCCCACTGAAGCTTTCTTT. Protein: CASSLGAPTEAFF.

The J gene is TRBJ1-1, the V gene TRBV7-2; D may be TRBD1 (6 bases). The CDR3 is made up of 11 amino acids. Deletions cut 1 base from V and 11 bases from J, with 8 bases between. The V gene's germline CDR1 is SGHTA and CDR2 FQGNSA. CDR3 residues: CASSLGTAAFF. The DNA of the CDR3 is TGTGCCAGCAGCTTAGGGACAGCGGCTTTCTTT.